This TCR beta chain was recorded in a study of T cells in Graves' hyperthyroidism and ophthalmopathy. Study in general: Any treatment followed the collection of peripheral blood at initial diagnosis.

Using RNA transcripts as the source, TCR beta CDR3 regions were amplified. HTBI primers were employed in a first-round RT-PCR of the TCR CDR3. Each CDR3 protein gets one entry after TCRdb re-called the multiplex PCR reads with MiXCR. The sample consists of 550,000 to 800,000 distinct CDR3 sequences, about 15% of them appearing once. No progression to ophthalmopathy during 18 months of follow-up defined stable disease. The ends were cut back, 4 bases at V and 4 bases at J, with 10 bases in the middle. Germline CDR1 MDHEN, CDR2 SYDVKM. The CDR3 loop spans 14 amino acids. This clonotype appeared many times.

The receptor comes from a man younger than 35 with Graves' hyperthyroidism. This chain links TRBV28 with TRBJ2-2; D uncertain. Material for sequencing was blood. The chain's CDR3 is CASSSSWGTGELFF. The CDR3 coding sequence is TGTGCCAGCAGTTCCTCCTGGGGCACCGGGGAGCTGTTTTTT. The whole variable domain, filled in from reference TRBV28 and TRBJ2-2, reads DVKVTQSSRYLVKRTGEKVFLECVQDMDHENMFWYRQDPGLGLRLIYFSYDVKMKEKGDIPEGYSVSREKKERFSLILESASTNQTSMYLCASSSSWGTGELFFGEGSRLTVL.